The sequence of this T cell receptor beta chain was determined in a study of monozygotic twins with inflammatory bowel disease. The CDR3 has 14 amino acids. In germline, CDR1 is MNHNS, CDR2 SASEGT. Findings and limits, study-wide: IBD patients carried less diverse TCRbeta repertoires (inverse Simpson) than healthy co-twins.

Of note for this clonotype: Its target is unknown.

After re-calling the 5' RACE reads, TCRdb lists one entry per CDR3 protein, DNA absent. The sample has fewer than 550,000 distinct CDR3 sequences; the top ten hold 2% to 3%. The receptor was derived from a human donor with ulcerative colitis or Crohn's disease, or a healthy co-twin of an affected twin (not recorded which). The chain uses TRBV6-1 and TRBJ1-2. The sequencing sample was made of blood. CDR3: CASTLGAGFYGYTF.